This TCR beta chain stems from a study of blood T cell repertoires in COVID-19. Using immunoSEQ multiplex PCR, the repertoire was profiled, and TCRdb retains in-frame clones only, with some absent. The sample lists about 250,000 clones, 70% to 90% occurring once. The CDR3 sequence is 11 residues long. V lost 6 bases to trimming and J lost 2 bases, with 4 bases between them. The germline CDR1 and CDR2 sequences are SNHLY and FYNNEI. The chain links TRBV2 to TRBJ1-1; D gene ambiguous. Sequencing was carried out using PBMCs or T cells enriched from blood (not recorded which). The receptor's source is a woman under 40 who had recovered from COVID-19. This CDR3 reads CASSTNTEAFF. In DNA form, the CDR3 reads TGTGCCAGCAGCACAAACACTGAAGCTTTCTTT. The full variable domain, rest sourced from reference TRBV2 and TRBJ1-1, is EPEVTQTPSHQVTQMGQEVILRCVPISNHLYFYWYRQILGQKVEFLVSFYNNEISEKSEIFDDQFSVERPDGSNFTLKIRSTKLEDSAMYFCASSTNTEAFFGQGTRLTVV.